Listed here are 10 T cell receptor beta chains from one sample, sequenced in a study of tumor and adjacent non-tumor tissue in lung cancer. No cell sorting was done before RNA was extracted from the tissue. A modified ARM-PCR protocol with three rounds of nested PCR amplified TCRbeta. TCRdb used MiXCR to reprocess the multiplex PCR reads, holding one entry per CDR3 protein. Here the sample spans 60,000 to 85,000 distinct CDR3 sequences, roughly 80% being singletons. The sequencing sample was made of lung tumor tissue. The receptors stem from a woman between 45 and 60 years old with non-small cell lung cancer.

The chain uses TRBV28 and TRBJ2-7; perhaps D is TRBD1 or TRBD2 (5 bases each). The CDR3 has 15 residues. The ends were cut back, 3 bases at V and 5 bases at J, with 17 bases in the middle. Germline CDR1 reads MDHEN; CDR2 reads SYDVKM. The chain's CDR3 is CASSFLTGGFNEQYF. The CDR3 DNA reads as TGTGCCAGCAGTTTTTTGACTGGGGGATTCAACGAGCAGTACTTC.

Only a few counts were recorded for this clonotype. V is TRBV2 and J is TRBJ1-2, with TRBD1 identical over 8 bases. CDR1 is SNHLY, CDR2 FYNNEI, per germline. This CDR3 is built from 15 residues. With 6 bases clipped from V and 3 bases from J, the junction kept 9 bases outside the gene matches. The CDR3 here is CASRPTLGQDYGYTF. CDR3 coding DNA: TGTGCCAGCAGACCCACTCTGGGACAGGACTATGGCTACACCTTC.

Of note for this clonotype: One junction end disagrees with the germline gene, perhaps due to a read error. The chain carries TRBV28 and TRBJ2-7; TRBD2 aligns across 11 bases. This CDR3 has 15 residues. Germline CDR1 MDHEN, CDR2 SYDVKM. CDR3 loop: CSSSSVAGGSYEQYF. CDR3 bases: TGTTCCAGCAGCTCCGTAGCGGGAGGGTCCTACGAGCAGTACTTC.

The chain recombines TRBV29-1 with TRBJ1-2, with TRBD1 matching over 7 bases. This CDR3 is built from 13 residues. With 6 bases clipped from V and 4 bases from J, the junction kept 8 bases outside the gene matches. The germline V gene encodes CDR1 SQVTM and CDR2 ANQGSEA. The DNA for the CDR3 is TGCAGCGTGGACTCAGGGGGTGGCTATGGCTACACCTTC. Its translation: CSVDSGGGYGYTF.

V is TRBV5-4 and J is TRBJ2-1; TRBD2 might be the D (6 bases). The germline V and J ends were trimmed by 8 bases and 6 bases, with 21 bases remaining between them. The CDR3 contains 15 residues. CDR1 and CDR2 from the germline V gene are SGHNT and YYREEE (reference sequence). Here the CDR3 reads CASSPATGSFNEQFF. DNA for the CDR3: TGTGCCAGTAGCCCCGCTACCGGGAGTTTCAATGAGCAGTTCTTC.

The CDR3 here is CASSYSGANILTF. CDR3 sequence (DNA): TGTGCCAGCAGTTACTCTGGGGCCAACATACTGACTTTC. The chain uses TRBV6-5 and TRBJ2-6, with D perhaps matching TRBD1 (5 bases). The V gene lost 0 bases and the J gene lost 16 bases, with 13 bases spanning the gap. There are 13 residues in the CDR3. Germline assignment: CDR1 MNHEY and CDR2 SVGAGI.

The chain links TRBV5-4 to TRBJ2-7; TRBD2 matches at 11 bases. CDR1 is SGHNT and CDR2 is YYREEE in the germline V gene (reference sequence). CDR3 size: 16 residues. Unmatched junction bases numbered 9, after V lost 6 bases and J lost 1 base. DNA of the CDR3: TGTGCCAGCAACTATATAGCGGGAGGGTTGTCCTACGAGCAGTACTTC. The encoded protein is CASNYIAGGLSYEQYF. Together with reference TRBV5-4 and TRBJ2-7, the CDR3 gives the full variable domain: ETGVTQSPTHLIKTRGQQVTLRCSSQSGHNTVSWYQQALGQGPQFIFQYYREEENGRGNFPPRFSGLQFPNYSSELNVNALELDDSALYLCASNYIAGGLSYEQYFGPGTRLTVT.

The table lists this clonotype with a few counts. J is TRBJ2-1 and V is TRBV11-2, with a tentative D call TRBD2 (6 bases). Germline-derived CDR1 and CDR2 are SGHAT and FQNNGV. V was trimmed by 4 bases and J by 8 bases, leaving 9 bases between them. The CDR3 spans 12 residues. The CDR3 reads CASSSGDDEQFF. For the CDR3, the DNA is TGTGCCAGCAGCTCGGGGGACGATGAGCAGTTCTTC.

A note on this clonotype: Since the CDR3 does not end with the conserved phenylalanine or tryptophan, this likely comes from a read error. V gene TRBV20-1 combines with J gene TRBJ2-7, with D possibly matching TRBD1 (6 bases). Germline CDR1 DFQATT, CDR2 SNEGSKA (reference sequence). This CDR3 has 14 residues. The CDR3 bases are TGCAATGCTGAGCCCGGGACATGGGGCTACGAGCAGTACCTC. This codes for CNAEPGTWGYEQYL.

Concerning this clonotype: One end of the junction varies from germline; a read error may be responsible. The chain couples TRBV20-1 to TRBJ2-1; 9 bases line up with TRBD2. In germline, CDR1 is DFQATT, CDR2 SNEGSKA (reference sequence). The CDR3 has 15 amino acids. Written as DNA, the CDR3 is TGCAGTGCGGATCTTAGCGGGAGCTCCTATAATGAGCAGTTCTTC. Its protein product is CSADLSGSSYNEQFF.